One sample yielded the 23 T cell receptor beta chains listed below, sequenced in a study of T-cell memory formation after mild COVID-19. TCRdb reprocessed the 5' RACE reads with MiXCR, giving one entry per CDR3 protein. The sample records 410,000 or so distinct CDR3 sequences, 23% being singletons. Sequencing was performed on PBMCs or a T cell subset sorted from them (not recorded which). The receptors derive from an adult woman who had mild COVID-19 (a few samples of this study predate the infection). Cell type and time point are not known.

V and J are TRBV6-1 and TRBJ1-5; 7 nucleotides align to TRBD1. After removal of 4 bases from V and 7 bases from J, the junction contained 4 bases not matched to a gene. The CDR3 contains 13 residues. CDR1 is MNHNS, CDR2 SASEGT, per germline. In DNA form, the CDR3 reads TGTGCCAGCAGTGGACAGGGTTGGCAGCCCCAGCATTTT. Its protein is CASSGQGWQPQHF.

This chain joins TRBV25-1 and TRBJ1-4, with TRBD1 matching 11 bases. CDR3 length: 14 residues. Germline loops: CDR1 MGHDK, CDR2 SYGVNS. V shed 3 bases and J 7 bases; nucleotides not matched to a gene: 1. The CDR3 is CASSDGTGGEKLFF. The CDR3 DNA reads TGTGCCAGCAGTGACGGGACAGGGGGTGAAAAACTGTTTTTT.

This clonotype was detected a few times. The V call is TRBV12-3 or TRBV12-4, the J call TRBJ1-4; TRBD1 matches at 9 bases. J was trimmed by 8 bases and V by 5 bases; bases with no gene match: 9. This CDR3 spans 15 amino acids. The CDR3 DNA sequence: TGTGCCAGCAGTAAAAGACAGGGGGTGGGGGAAAAACTGTTTTTT. Its protein is CASSKRQGVGEKLFF.

A note on this clonotype: One end of the junction fails to match germline, which may point to a read error. The chain is built from TRBV5-1 and TRBJ2-1; D gene unclear. The germline gives CDR1 SGHRS, CDR2 YFSETQ. This CDR3 has 15 amino acids. CDR3 amino acids: CASRLGLSSYNEQFF. The CDR3 DNA reads as TGCGCCAGCAGGTTGGGGTTGAGCTCCTACAATGAGCAGTTCTTC.

The chain employs TRBV19 and TRBJ1-2; 7 bases fit TRBD1. Per germline, CDR1 LNHDA and CDR2 SQIVND (reference sequence). Unmatched junction bases numbered 7, after V lost 2 bases and J lost 4 bases. The length of the CDR3 is 15 residues. This CDR3 is CASSINRGLFYGYTF. CDR3 nucleotides: TGTGCCAGTAGTATAAACAGGGGTCTATTCTATGGCTACACCTTC.

The chain carries TRBV10-3 and TRBJ2-1, with 8 bases that match TRBD2. The CDR3 is 11 amino acids. Germline assignment: CDR1 ENHRY and CDR2 SYGVKD. V lost 10 bases, J lost 9 bases, and 5 bases stayed unmatched. The CDR3 coding sequence is TGTGCCACCGGGGGGGTGGGTGAGCAGTTCTTC. This encodes CATGGVGEQFF.

The genes are TRBV27 and TRBJ2-7, with 9 positions matching TRBD1. Germline V gene data show CDR1 as MNHEY and CDR2 as SMNVEV (reference sequence). J was trimmed by 3 bases and V by 5 bases; bases with no gene match: 5. CDR3 length equals 14 residues. CDR3 residues: CASSKQGAGYEQYF. For the CDR3, the DNA is TGTGCCAGCAGTAAACAGGGGGCGGGCTACGAGCAGTACTTC.

The V call is TRBV30, the J call TRBJ2-1; TRBD2 might be the D (5 bases). Germline V gene data show CDR1 as GTSNPN and CDR2 as SVGIG (reference sequence). Trimming cost V 2 bases and J 7 bases, with 9 bases left between them. The length of the CDR3 is 12 residues. The CDR3 DNA sequence: TGTGCCTGGAGTCAACTAGGGAATGAGCAGTTCTTC. Its protein product is CAWSQLGNEQFF.

As DNA, the CDR3 is TGTGCCAGTCAGTCTAGCGGGGTTTACAATGAGCAGTTCTTC. Its protein is CASQSSGVYNEQFF. The J gene is TRBJ2-1, the V gene TRBV6-5; 9 nucleotides align to TRBD2. V dropped 9 bases and J dropped 4; count of bases not matched to a gene: 7. Germline CDR1 MNHEY, CDR2 SVGAGI. The CDR3 has 14 amino acids.

The rearrangement joins TRBV25-1 to TRBJ1-4; no clear D. V gave up 5 bases and J gave up 4 bases, with 5 bases separating them. Germline loops: CDR1 MGHDK, CDR2 SYGVNS. The CDR3 runs to 12 residues. DNA for the CDR3: TGTGCCAGCAGTAATATTAATGAAAAACTGTTTTTT. The encoded protein is CASSNINEKLFF.

This clonotype was counted only a few times. This sequence joins TRBV7-9 and TRBJ2-5, with D perhaps matching TRBD1 (6 bases). Germline V gene lookup returns CDR1 SEHNR and CDR2 FQNEAQ (reference sequence). This CDR3 is 15 amino acids long. V was cut by 5 bases and J by 2 bases, with 15 bases left in between. The CDR3 DNA is TGTGCCAGCAGCGGACAGTTAATTTCGCAAGAGACCCAGTACTTC. Residues: CASSGQLISQETQYF.

The rearrangement uses TRBV6-5 and TRBJ2-1; 9 positions match TRBD1. Germline values: CDR1 MNHEY, CDR2 SVGAGI. This CDR3 is built from 16 residues. Trimming took 6 bases from V and 1 from J; bases not matched to a gene: 7. The CDR3 loop reads CASSSPGTGSYNEQFF. The CDR3 nucleotides read TGTGCCAGCAGCTCTCCCGGGACAGGGTCCTACAATGAGCAGTTCTTC.

In this sample, this clonotype turned up many times. One end of the junction fails to match germline, which may point to a read error. The chain joins TRBV10-3 to TRBJ1-5; D might be TRBD1 (6 bases). The CDR3 covers 12 residues. CDR1 is ENHRY, CDR2 SYGVKD, per germline. The CDR3 reads CATSGGREPQHF. CDR3 nucleotides: TGTGCCACCAGTGGGGGGCGGGAGCCCCAGCATTTT.

The rearrangement links TRBV7-9 to TRBJ2-1; 9 bases fit TRBD1. Germline values: CDR1 SEHNR, CDR2 FQNEAQ (reference sequence). After removal of 5 bases from V and 8 bases from J, the junction contained 13 bases not matched to a gene. The CDR3 length is 16 residues. The CDR3 region is CASSLLGDRVVDEQFF. CDR3 nucleotides: TGTGCCAGCAGCCTCTTAGGGGACAGGGTCGTGGATGAGCAGTTCTTC.

A few counts support this clonotype. The chain uses TRBV5-1 and TRBJ2-2, with TRBD1 matching over 8 bases. The CDR3 consists of 14 residues. CDR1 and CDR2 (germline): SGHRS, YFSETQ. V was clipped by 4 bases and J by 7 bases; unmatched bases: 6. The CDR3 bases are TGCGCCAGCAGCGACAGGGGAAAGAACGGGGAGCTGTTTTTT. Translated, it gives CASSDRGKNGELFF.

The chain carries TRBV4-1 and TRBJ2-1; TRBD2 matches at 8 bases. Germline lookup yields CDR1 MGHRA and CDR2 YSYEKL. J was trimmed by 8 bases and V by 4 bases; bases with no gene match: 10. The CDR3 has 15 residues. The CDR3 DNA follows: TGCGCCAGCAGCCTAGTAGCGACCGGGGGGGATGAGCAGTTCTTC. Translated: CASSLVATGGDEQFF.

This clonotype was seen a few times. The V gene is TRBV7-2, the J gene TRBJ2-2, with D possibly being TRBD1 or TRBD2 (5 bases each). V lost 5 bases to trimming and J lost 1 base, with 14 bases between them. The CDR3 extends over 16 amino acids. Germline lookup yields CDR1 SGHTA and CDR2 FQGNSA. The CDR3 nucleotides read TGTGCCAGCAGCCCCTCGGGGCCGGTGAACACCGGGGAGCTGTTTTTT. Translating gives CASSPSGPVNTGELFF.

The genes are TRBV30 and TRBJ1-5; 8 bases line up with TRBD1. CDR1 and CDR2 from the germline V gene are GTSNPN and SVGIG (reference sequence). J was trimmed by 4 bases and V by 2 bases; bases with no gene match: 7. CDR3 size: 15 residues. The CDR3 DNA sequence: TGTGCCTGGAGTCCCGGGGACAGGAGAAATCAGCCCCAGCATTTT. Its translation is CAWSPGDRRNQPQHF.

This clonotype was detected ten times or more. The rearrangement joins TRBV7-9 to TRBJ1-6; 7 nucleotides agree with TRBD1. The CDR3 has 15 amino acids. The germline gives CDR1 SEHNR, CDR2 FQNEAQ (reference sequence). Losses at the gene ends were 3 bases for V and 7 bases for J; bases not matched to a gene: 6. CDR3 region: CASSLRQGGNSPLHF. CDR3 bases: TGTGCCAGCAGCTTGCGACAGGGTGGGAATTCACCCCTCCACTTT.

This clonotype was seen a few times. The chain employs TRBV12-3 or TRBV12-4 and TRBJ2-2; maybe TRBD1 (5 bases). The V end lost 6 bases, the J end lost 4 bases, and 27 bases lay between the germline ends. The CDR3 totals 19 residues. The chain's CDR3 is CASSLSPKTAGISTGELFF. The CDR3 DNA reads TGTGCCAGCAGCCTCAGCCCGAAGACGGCAGGGATCAGCACCGGGGAGCTGTTTTTT.

Comments on this clonotype: The junction does not match germline at one end; this may be a read error. The V gene is TRBV5-1, the J gene TRBJ1-4; TRBD1 agrees at 12 bases. The CDR3 is made up of 15 amino acids. Germline V lookup: CDR1 SGHRS, CDR2 YFSETQ. The CDR3 protein is CASRGTGGPNEKLIF. The CDR3 coding sequence is TGCGCCAGCAGAGGGACAGGGGGCCCAAATGAAAAACTGATTTTT.

The CDR3 DNA reads as TGTGCCAGCAGCCCCGTGGCCCCAGCGCTGTACTTC. Translation gives CASSPVAPALYF. This chain connects TRBV7-9 to TRBJ2-7; D not certain. This CDR3 is built from 12 residues. V lost 5 bases, J lost 12 bases, and 17 bases lay in between. The V gene's germline CDR1 is SEHNR and CDR2 FQNEAQ (reference sequence).

This chain links TRBV5-6 with TRBJ2-1, with 9 bases that match TRBD2. J was trimmed by 8 bases and V by 1 base; bases with no gene match: 13. Germline CDR1 reads SGHDT; CDR2 reads YYEEEE. CDR3 length: 17 amino acids. CDR3 region: CASSLFGAGGEGDEQFF. The CDR3 DNA is TGTGCCAGCAGCTTGTTTGGTGCGGGAGGGGAAGGCGATGAGCAGTTCTTC. The full variable domain, with the rest looked up from reference TRBV5-6 and TRBJ2-1, is DAGVTQSPTHLIKTRGQQVTLRCSPKSGHDTVSWYQQALGQGPQFIFQYYEEEERQRGNFPDRFSGHQFPNYSSELNVNALLLGDSALYLCASSLFGAGGEGDEQFFGPGTRLTVL.